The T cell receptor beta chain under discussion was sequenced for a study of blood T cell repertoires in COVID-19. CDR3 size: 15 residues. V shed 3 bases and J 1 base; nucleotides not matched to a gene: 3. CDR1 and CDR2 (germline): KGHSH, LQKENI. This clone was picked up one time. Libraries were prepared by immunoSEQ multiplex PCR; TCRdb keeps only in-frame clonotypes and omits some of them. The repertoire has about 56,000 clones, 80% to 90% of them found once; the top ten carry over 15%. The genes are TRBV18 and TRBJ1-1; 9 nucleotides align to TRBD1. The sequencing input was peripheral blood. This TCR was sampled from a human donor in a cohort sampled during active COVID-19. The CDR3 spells CASSPGQGRNTEAFF. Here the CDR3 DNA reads TGTGCCAGCTCACCCGGACAGGGGAGGAACACTGAAGCTTTCTTT.